Shown below are 20 T cell receptor beta chains from a single sample sequenced in a study of cytomegalovirus exposure and HLA in healthy donors. TCRdb's table, derived via immunoSEQ multiplex PCR, lists solely in-frame clones and lacks some. The sample gives about 310,000 clones, approximately 88% of which show up once; roughly 0.96% is in the top ten. The sample comprised PBMCs. Every receptor here comes from a man aged 25 to 40 in good health and CMV-seronegative.

The chain combines TRBV6-5 with TRBJ1-4; D gene ambiguous. Per the germline V gene, CDR1 is MNHEY and CDR2 is SVGAGI. V dropped 0 bases and J dropped 8 bases, with 10 bases sitting between them. This CDR3 has 14 residues. The CDR3 DNA sequence: TGTGCCAGCAGTTACTCTCGGAGATCGGAAAAACTGTTTTTT. This sequence encodes CASSYSRRSEKLFF.

In its sample, this clone was seen once. The V and J genes are TRBV5-4 and TRBJ1-2; 7 bases line up with TRBD1. Germline V gene lookup returns CDR1 SGHNT and CDR2 YYREEE (reference sequence). V trimming: 1 base; J trimming: 4 bases; junction bases outside the gene matches: 7. The CDR3 contains 15 residues. CDR3 nucleotide sequence: TGTGCCAGCAGCTTGAACAGGGGAGCCGGCTATGGCTACACCTTC. Translating it yields CASSLNRGAGYGYTF.

The chain carries TRBV2 and TRBJ1-4; D is uncertain. V was trimmed by 7 bases and J by 3 bases, leaving 18 bases between them. Germline V gene data show CDR1 as SNHLY and CDR2 as FYNNEI. CDR3 length equals 16 residues. The CDR3 protein is CASNPTAPAANEKLFF. DNA of the CDR3: TGTGCCAGCAACCCAACCGCGCCGGCGGCTAATGAAAAACTGTTTTTT.

The chain recombines TRBV6-6 with TRBJ2-3, with 13 bases that match TRBD2. The CDR3 is 16 amino acids. Per germline, CDR1 MNHNY and CDR2 SVGAGI (reference sequence). Trimming cost V 11 bases and J 0 bases; bases outside gene matches: 8. The CDR3 DNA is TGTGCCTCCAGACTAGCGGGGGGTACTAGCACAGATACGCAGTATTTT. Protein: CASRLAGGTSTDTQYF.

The chain joins TRBV5-6 to TRBJ2-2; the match to TRBD1 covers 7 bases. CDR3 length equals 14 residues. V gave up 4 bases and J gave up 4 bases; unmatched junction bases: 4. The germline V gene has CDR1 SGHDT and CDR2 YYEEEE. The CDR3 spells CASSIRQGTGELFF. Written as DNA, the CDR3 is TGTGCCAGCAGCATAAGACAGGGCACCGGGGAGCTGTTTTTT.

The chain combines TRBV5-1 with TRBJ1-2, with TRBD1 matching over 10 bases. This CDR3 has 13 residues. The V gene's germline CDR1 is SGHRS and CDR2 YFSETQ. V was pared by 4 bases and J by 8 bases, with 5 bases of the junction left unmatched. In nucleotides, the CDR3 is TGCGCCAGCAGCCTTGGACAGGGGGACGGCTACACCTTC. Protein: CASSLGQGDGYTF.

The CDR3 loop reads CASSEAKVTIGFADTQYF. Written as DNA, the CDR3 is TGTGCCAGCAGTGAAGCCAAGGTGACGATCGGGTTCGCAGATACGCAGTATTTT. The chain carries TRBV6-1 and TRBJ2-3; D call uncertain. Per the germline V gene, CDR1 is MNHNS and CDR2 is SASEGT. The CDR3 consists of 18 residues. V dropped 0 bases and J dropped 4 bases, with 20 bases sitting between them.

V gene TRBV30 combines with J gene TRBJ1-6; TRBD1 matches 7 bases. The germline CDR1 and CDR2 sequences are GTSNPN and SVGIG (reference sequence). The V gene end was trimmed by 4 bases and the J gene end by 10 bases; junction bases not matched to a gene: 7. CDR3 size: 13 residues. CDR3 coding DNA: TGTGCCTGGAAGACAGGGTTCAGCTCACCCCTCCACTTT. Translating it yields CAWKTGFSSPLHF.

This chain's CDR3 is CASSPPTGTSTDTQYF. Written as DNA, the CDR3 is TGCGCCAGCAGCCCCCCGACTGGGACTAGCACAGATACGCAGTATTTT. The rearrangement joins TRBV5-1 to TRBJ2-3, with a tentative D call TRBD2 (6 bases). V dropped 4 bases and J dropped 0 bases, with 15 bases sitting between them. The CDR3 is 16 residues long. CDR1 is SGHRS, CDR2 YFSETQ, per germline.

The rearrangement uses TRBV19 and TRBJ2-1; tentative D call: TRBD2 (5 bases). Trimming removed 4 bases at V and 11 bases at J, with 18 bases between. This CDR3 is 14 amino acids long. CDR1 is LNHDA, CDR2 SQIVND, per germline (reference sequence). This chain's CDR3 is CASSTSSLGLKQFF. The CDR3 DNA reads TGTGCCAGTAGTACCTCATCACTAGGTCTTAAGCAGTTCTTC.

The gene calls are TRBV7-9 and TRBJ1-2, with 8 bases aligning to TRBD1. The germline CDR1 and CDR2 sequences are SEHNR and FQNEAQ (reference sequence). The CDR3 loop spans 14 amino acids. Trimming removed 4 bases from V and 6 bases from J; junction bases left unmatched: 7. Written as DNA, the CDR3 is TGTGCCAGCAGCTCGTGGACAGGGTATGATGGCTACACCTTC. It encodes CASSSWTGYDGYTF.

This chain uses TRBV5-6 with TRBJ1-1; D is ambiguous. Per the germline V gene, CDR1 is SGHDT and CDR2 is YYEEEE. Between the trimmed V and J ends, which lost 2 bases and 5 bases, there was a span of 16 bases. This CDR3 comprises 15 residues. The CDR3: CASSLMPGARTEAFF. The CDR3 DNA reads as TGTGCCAGCAGCTTAATGCCGGGAGCGAGGACTGAAGCTTTCTTT.

The chain combines TRBV12-5 with TRBJ2-6; possible D gene TRBD2, 6 bases. CDR1 and CDR2 from the germline V gene are LGHNT and FRNRAP. V shed 5 bases and J shed 3 bases, with 8 bases lying between them. CDR3 size: 14 residues. The DNA for the CDR3 is TGTGCTAGTGGTCCGGGGGTTGGGGCCAACGTCCTGACTTTC. Translating it yields CASGPGVGANVLTF.

The V and J genes are TRBV28 and TRBJ1-5; a weak D match, TRBD1 (6 bases). The CDR3 covers 14 residues. V lost 6 bases and J 1 base, leaving 10 bases between the germline ends. Germline CDR1 MDHEN, CDR2 SYDVKM. The CDR3 DNA follows: TGTGCCAGCAGCCGGGACACGAGCAATCAGCCCCAGCATTTT. It translates to CASSRDTSNQPQHF.

CDR3 bases: TGTGCCAGCAGCCTCCAGGGGACGGGAAACACCATATATTTT. This translates into CASSLQGTGNTIYF. The chain carries TRBV7-6 and TRBJ1-3; a weak D match, TRBD1 (6 bases). Germline CDR1 reads SGHVS; CDR2 reads FNYEAQ. CDR3 size: 14 residues. V was clipped by 5 bases and J by 4 bases, with 12 bases between them.

In its sample, this clone was seen a few times. J is TRBJ2-2 and V is TRBV19; possible D gene TRBD1, 6 bases. Germline CDR1 and CDR2: LNHDA and SQIVND (reference sequence). The length of the CDR3 is 15 residues. V was pared by 5 bases and J by 5 bases, with 15 bases between. The CDR3 DNA is TGTGCCAGTAGTGTCACAGGGAGTACAACCGGGGAGCTGTTTTTT. Protein product: CASSVTGSTTGELFF.

The genes are TRBV21-1 and TRBJ1-4. TRBV21-1 is recorded as a pseudogene. The CDR3 loop spans 13 amino acids. The CDR3 nucleotides are TGTGCCAGCAGAGTAGCAAGGCGGGAAAAACTGTTTTTT. Translating it yields CASRVARREKLFF.

In its sample, this clone was seen once. This chain links TRBV6-5 with TRBJ1-1; D unresolved. CDR3 length: 15 residues. Between the trimmed V and J ends, which lost 0 bases and 7 bases, there was a span of 15 bases. Germline V CDR1 and CDR2: MNHEY, SVGAGI. CDR3 sequence: CASSYSALSGHEAFF. The CDR3 DNA reads as TGTGCCAGCAGTTACTCGGCGTTGTCAGGCCATGAAGCTTTCTTT.

This clone was observed a handful of times. The V call is TRBV30, the J call TRBJ1-2; tentatively, D is TRBD1 (5 bases). V was clipped by 2 bases and J by 8 bases, with 12 bases between them. This CDR3 is 12 amino acids long. Germline CDR1 reads GTSNPN; CDR2 reads SVGIG (reference sequence). In DNA, the CDR3 is TGTGCCTGGAGTCAAGGGGCGTCCGGCTACACCTTC. Encoded protein: CAWSQGASGYTF.

Remarks on this clone: Different DNA sequences within this sample yield the same CDR3. The chain is built from TRBV9 and TRBJ2-7, with D possibly matching TRBD1 (5 bases). V lost 4 bases and J lost 3, with 5 bases in between. The germline V gene has CDR1 SGDLS and CDR2 YYNGEE. The CDR3 loop spans 11 amino acids. DNA of the CDR3: TGTGCCAGCAGCAGGGGCTACGAGCAGTACTTC. Translated, it gives CASSRGYEQYF. The full variable domain, rest sourced from reference TRBV9 and TRBJ2-7, is DSGVTQTPKHLITATGQRVTLRCSPRSGDLSVYWYQQSLDQGLQFLIQYYNGEERAKGNILERFSAQQFPDLHSELNLSSLELGDSALYFCASSRGYEQYFGPGTRLTVT.